This TCR beta chain is drawn from a study of shared clonotypes between healthy human individuals. Per the study methods: Filtering differed for immunoSEQ, which gave only junction sequences without quality scores. Assay: immunoSEQ multiplex PCR; the TCRdb copy retains only in-frame clones and omits some. The V and J calls and the clone size are those of that table, but D and trimming were determined from the DNA. Among roughly 1.5 million clones listed, 95% to 99% were seen once. Donors comprised only Caucasian adults living in Nashville, Tennessee. The CD4+ fraction was divided into a CD45RA+ naive subset and a CD45RA-negative memory subset. Trimming shortened V by 2 bases and J by 3 bases, and 11 bases separated the two germline ends. This CDR3 spans 14 amino acids. CDR1 SNHLY and CDR2 FYNNEI come from the germline V gene.

The sequence was obtained from a man aged 25-45 years in good health. Specimen: naive CD4+ T cells sorted from blood. This sample's subset: CD45RA+ positively selected. The chain has TRBV2 and TRBJ2-7, with D possibly TRBD1 on 5 matching bases. CDR3 bases: TGTGCCAGCAGTGAACAGGGAAAATACTACGAGCAGTACTTC. This codes for CASSEQGKYYEQYF.